A single sample is the source of the 21 T cell receptor beta chains below, sequenced in a study of cytomegalovirus exposure and HLA in healthy donors. Vbeta (60) and Jbeta (13) primers were used in the PCR. Data came from immunoSEQ multiplex PCR; TCRdb stores just in-frame clones and leaves some out. The sample comprises about 100,000 clones, 81% of which are singletons, and 2% to 2.5% rests with the top ten. Sequencing was carried out using PBMCs. The source is a man under 40 in good health and CMV-seronegative.

This clone was found once. V usage is TRBV10-1 and J usage is TRBJ2-2; possible D gene TRBD2, 11 bases. V gave up 4 bases and J gave up 2 bases, with 26 bases separating them. Germline-derived CDR1 and CDR2 are WNHNN and SYGVQD (reference sequence). CDR3 size: 20 residues. CDR3 DNA: TGCGCCAGCAGTGCGGGACAGGGGTTAGCGGGAGGGAGAAACACCGGGGAGCTGTTTTTT. Encoded protein: CASSAGQGLAGGRNTGELFF.

The chain combines TRBV6-5 with TRBJ2-5; tentative D call: TRBD2 (6 bases). Germline CDR1 reads MNHEY; CDR2 reads SVGAGI. Trimming stripped 7 bases from V and 2 bases from J, with 17 bases between. This CDR3 spans 15 amino acids. This CDR3 reads CASKHEGLIQETQYF. CDR3 coding DNA: TGTGCCAGCAAACACGAAGGACTAATACAAGAGACCCAGTACTTC.

J is TRBJ1-2 and V is TRBV6-5; no firm D call. Trimming took 6 bases from V and 2 from J, leaving 13 bases between them. The CDR3 has 14 amino acids. Germline V gives CDR1 MNHEY, CDR2 SVGAGI. The CDR3 spells CASSPGDINYGYTF. The CDR3 DNA sequence: TGTGCCAGCAGCCCGGGAGATATCAACTATGGCTACACCTTC.

This rearrangement joins TRBV9 to TRBJ2-5, with 14 positions matching TRBD2. The CDR3 extends over 15 amino acids. J was trimmed by 4 bases and V by 4 bases; bases with no gene match: 3. Germline CDR1 reads SGDLS; CDR2 reads YYNGEE. The DNA of the CDR3 is TGTGCCAGCAGCTCCGGACTAGCGGGGGGAGAGACCCAGTACTTC. This gives the protein CASSSGLAGGETQYF.

The V and J genes are TRBV30 and TRBJ2-6, with D possibly being TRBD2 (5 bases). Per the germline V gene, CDR1 is GTSNPN and CDR2 is SVGIG (reference sequence). The CDR3 has 15 residues. The V and J ends lost 0 bases and 2 bases respectively, with 8 bases between them. CDR3 nucleotides: TGTGCCTGGAGTGTACTAGGTGCTGGGGCCAACGTCCTGACTTTC. It translates to CAWSVLGAGANVLTF.

The chain uses TRBV7-2 and TRBJ1-1, with TRBD1 identical over 7 bases. This CDR3 has 13 residues. V shed 2 bases, J shed 11 bases, and the junction held 8 bases outside the gene matches. Germline V lookup: CDR1 SGHTA, CDR2 FQGNSA. The CDR3, as DNA: TGTGCCAGCAGCTTAAGACAGGGAGTTGGTGCTTTCTTT. It yields the protein CASSLRQGVGAFF.

This chain connects TRBV27 to TRBJ2-7, with D possibly being TRBD2 (6 bases). The germline CDR1 and CDR2 sequences are MNHEY and SMNVEV (reference sequence). This CDR3 has 14 residues. V lost 7 bases, J lost 1 base, and 14 bases lay in between. This chain's CDR3 is CASTPGGVSYEQYF. The DNA for the CDR3 is TGTGCCAGCACCCCCGGGGGAGTATCCTACGAGCAGTACTTC.

The chain links TRBV29-1 to TRBJ2-5; TRBD2 matches 7 bases. The assigned J gene may be wrong: the sequence end matches TRBJ2-7 better. CDR3 length: 12 amino acids. Germline assignment: CDR1 SQVTM and CDR2 ANQGSEA. The CDR3 nucleotides read TGCAGCGTTGTGGGGACTACCTACGAGCAGTACTTC. Amino acids: CSVVGTTYEQYF.

This clone occurred once. The chain recombines TRBV6-4 with TRBJ2-3, with 12 bases matching TRBD1. The CDR3 loop spans 17 amino acids. In germline, CDR1 is MRHNA, CDR2 SNTAGT. J gave up 4 bases and V 0 bases, and 5 bases lay outside the gene matches. The CDR3 nucleotides are TGTGCCAGCAGTGACTCGGGGACAGGGGGCCTGGCAGATACGCAGTATTTT. It yields the protein CASSDSGTGGLADTQYF.

This chain links TRBV10-2 with TRBJ1-5; the match to TRBD1 covers 7 bases. The CDR3 runs to 16 residues. V shed 2 bases, J shed 4 bases, and the junction held 8 bases outside the gene matches. Germline V gives CDR1 WSHSY, CDR2 SAAADI. The CDR3 spells CASSEDTGTVNQPQHF. DNA of the CDR3: TGCGCCAGCAGTGAGGATACCGGGACAGTTAATCAGCCCCAGCATTTT.

The chain uses TRBV5-1 and TRBJ2-1, with 8 nucleotides matching TRBD1. V shed 3 bases, J shed 1 base, and the junction held 3 bases outside the gene matches. Germline V gene sequence: CDR1 SGHRS, CDR2 YFSETQ. There are 15 residues in the CDR3. The chain's CDR3 is CASSSWTGSYNEQFF. The CDR3 region has the DNA TGCGCCAGCAGCTCCTGGACAGGGTCCTACAATGAGCAGTTCTTC.

The chain has TRBV6-5 and TRBJ2-3, with TRBD1 matching over 8 bases. The ends lost 6 bases at V and 7 bases at J; junction bases unmatched: 12. CDR3 length: 15 residues. Germline values: CDR1 MNHEY, CDR2 SVGAGI. CDR3 in amino acids: CASRTDRGLIYTQYF. CDR3 nucleotides: TGTGCCAGCAGAACTGACAGGGGTCTAATTTATACGCAGTATTTT.

The chain couples TRBV30 to TRBJ2-2; D gene unclear. V dropped 2 bases and J dropped 7 bases, with 11 bases sitting between them. CDR3 length: 13 amino acids. From germline, CDR1 is GTSNPN and CDR2 SVGIG (reference sequence). For the CDR3, the DNA is TGTGCCTGGAGTCCTTCTATCGGCGGGGAGCTGTTTTTT. Residues: CAWSPSIGGELFF.

The J gene is TRBJ2-7, the V gene TRBV27; tentatively, D is TRBD1 (6 bases). Germline-derived CDR1 and CDR2 are MNHEY and SMNVEV (reference sequence). The ends were cut back, 2 bases at V and 5 bases at J, with 16 bases in the middle. This CDR3 is 15 amino acids long. Here the CDR3 reads CASSLDQGLWDEQYF. CDR3 nucleotides: TGTGCCAGCAGTTTAGATCAGGGGCTCTGGGACGAGCAGTACTTC.

V is TRBV27 and J is TRBJ2-3; TRBD2 aligns across 11 bases. Per germline, CDR1 MNHEY and CDR2 SMNVEV (reference sequence). This CDR3 comprises 20 residues. V dropped 6 bases and J dropped 2; count of bases not matched to a gene: 19. The CDR3 region has the DNA TGTGCCAGCAGCCTCTTGGGACTAGCGGCAATCGGCCCCTCCACAGATACGCAGTATTTT. This translates into CASSLLGLAAIGPSTDTQYF.

V is TRBV18 and J is TRBJ2-7; D uncertain. CDR3 length: 14 amino acids. V was clipped by 2 bases and J by 3 bases, with 11 bases between them. CDR1 is KGHSH and CDR2 is LQKENI in the germline V gene. CDR3 nucleotides: TGTGCCAGCTCACCAGGGCTCATGGACTACGAGCAGTACTTC. Its translation is CASSPGLMDYEQYF.

Turning to this clone: As the CDR3 is not closed by the conserved phenylalanine or tryptophan, this likely results from a read error. The gene calls are TRBV7-7 and TRBJ1-1; 9 nucleotides match TRBD1. CDR3 size: 13 residues. Looked up from germline, CDR1 is SSHAT and CDR2 is FNYEAQ (reference sequence). The CDR3 is CASSLGTGTEAFV. In nucleotides, the CDR3 is TGTGCTAGCAGCTTAGGGACAGGGACTGAAGCTTTCGTT.

The chain recombines TRBV7-9 with TRBJ2-5, with 11 bases that match TRBD2. Looked up from germline, CDR1 is SEHNR and CDR2 is FQNEAQ (reference sequence). The CDR3 length is 15 residues. Trimming took 6 bases from V and 5 from J; bases not matched to a gene: 8. The CDR3 reads CASRDTSGRRETQYF. The CDR3 bases are TGTGCCAGCAGGGATACTAGCGGGAGACGGGAGACCCAGTACTTC. Supplemented by reference TRBV7-9 and TRBJ2-5, the full variable domain reads DTGVSQNPRHKITKRGQNVTFRCDPISEHNRLYWYRQTLGQGPEFLTYFQNEAQLEKSRLLSDRFSAERPKGSFSTLEIQRTEQGDSAMYLCASRDTSGRRETQYFGPGTRLLVL.

The genes are TRBV25-1 and TRBJ2-7; TRBD2 matches at 8 bases. The junction had 5 bases not matched to a gene; V was cut back by 2 bases and J by 2 bases. The CDR3 sequence is 15 residues long. The germline V gene has CDR1 MGHDK and CDR2 SYGVNS. CDR3 in DNA: TGTGCCAGCAGTGAAGGCGGGGGGAACCCCTACGAGCAGTACTTC. This encodes CASSEGGGNPYEQYF.

V usage is TRBV2 and J usage is TRBJ2-7, with 7 bases aligning to TRBD2. This CDR3 contains 16 residues. V lost 4 bases and J lost 1; bases outside the gene matches: 10. Germline V gene sequence: CDR1 SNHLY, CDR2 FYNNEI. The CDR3 DNA is TGTGCCAGCAGTGCACCGCCTAGCGGCTTATCCTACGAGCAGTACTTC. This sequence encodes CASSAPPSGLSYEQYF.

Of note for this clone: One end of the junction is discordant with germline, which a read error may explain. The chain couples TRBV6-4 to TRBJ2-7; a possible D gene is TRBD2 (5 bases). Germline values: CDR1 MRHNA, CDR2 SNTAGT. The CDR3 is 14 residues long. CDR3 nucleotide sequence: TGTGCCAGCAGGGACTCCTCCTGTTCCTACGAGCAGTACTTC. Protein product: CASRDSSCSYEQYF.